This T cell receptor (beta chain) was observed in a study of shared clonotypes between healthy human individuals. It was CD45RO-negative cells, positively selected for CCR7, that made up naive CD8 cells, with terminally differentiated effector memory CD45RA+ cells excluded. The CDR3 runs 14 residues. Germline CDR1 and CDR2: MNHEY and SMNVEV (reference sequence). V lost 3 bases to trimming and J lost 10 bases; unmatched junction nucleotides: 2. Generated by immunoSEQ multiplex PCR, the TCRdb table keeps only in-frame clones and is missing some. The sample yields about 2.1 million clones, roughly 93% seen once.

The sample comprised naive CD8+ T cells from PBMCs. This receptor was taken from a man aged 18 to 29 in good health. Some clones in this sample may be carry-over from other donors' samples. The chain has TRBV27 and TRBJ2-1; 14 bases match TRBD2. The CDR3 sequence: CASSFGLAGGEQFF. The CDR3 DNA is TGTGCCAGCAGTTTTGGACTAGCGGGAGGAGAGCAGTTCTTC.